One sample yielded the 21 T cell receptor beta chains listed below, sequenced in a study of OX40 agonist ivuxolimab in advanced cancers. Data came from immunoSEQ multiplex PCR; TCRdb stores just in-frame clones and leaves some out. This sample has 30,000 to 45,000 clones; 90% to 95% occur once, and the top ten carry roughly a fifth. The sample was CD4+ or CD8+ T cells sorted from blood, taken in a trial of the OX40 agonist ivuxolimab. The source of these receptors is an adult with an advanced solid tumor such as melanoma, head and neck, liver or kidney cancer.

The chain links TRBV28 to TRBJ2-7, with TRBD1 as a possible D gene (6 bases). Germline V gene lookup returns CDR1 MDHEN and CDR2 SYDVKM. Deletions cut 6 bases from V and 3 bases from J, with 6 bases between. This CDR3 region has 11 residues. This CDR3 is CASSRGYEQYF. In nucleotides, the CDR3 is TGTGCCAGCAGCAGGGGCTACGAGCAGTACTTC. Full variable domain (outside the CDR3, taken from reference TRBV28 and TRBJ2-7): DVKVTQSSRYLVKRTGEKVFLECVQDMDHENMFWYRQDPGLGLRLIYFSYDVKMKEKGDIPEGYSVSREKKERFSLILESASTNQTSMYLCASSRGYEQYFGPGTRLTVT.

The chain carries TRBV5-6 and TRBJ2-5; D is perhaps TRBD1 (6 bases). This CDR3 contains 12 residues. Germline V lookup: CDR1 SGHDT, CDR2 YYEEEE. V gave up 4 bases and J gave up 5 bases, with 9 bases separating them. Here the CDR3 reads CASSGQGETQYF. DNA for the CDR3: TGTGCCAGCAGCGGGCAGGGGGAGACCCAGTACTTC.

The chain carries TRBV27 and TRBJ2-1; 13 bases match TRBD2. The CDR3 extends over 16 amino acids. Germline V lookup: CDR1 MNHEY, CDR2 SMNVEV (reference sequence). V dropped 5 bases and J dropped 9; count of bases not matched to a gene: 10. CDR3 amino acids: CASSRTGLAGEVEQFF. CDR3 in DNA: TGTGCCAGCAGTCGGACCGGACTAGCGGGAGAGGTTGAGCAGTTCTTC.

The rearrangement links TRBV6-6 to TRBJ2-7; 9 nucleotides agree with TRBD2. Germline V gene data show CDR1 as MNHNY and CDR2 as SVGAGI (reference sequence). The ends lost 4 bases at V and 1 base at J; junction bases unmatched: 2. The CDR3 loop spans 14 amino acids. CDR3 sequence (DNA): TGTGCCAGCAGTTCTCTAGCGGGATCCTACGAGCAGTACTTC. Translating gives CASSSLAGSYEQYF.

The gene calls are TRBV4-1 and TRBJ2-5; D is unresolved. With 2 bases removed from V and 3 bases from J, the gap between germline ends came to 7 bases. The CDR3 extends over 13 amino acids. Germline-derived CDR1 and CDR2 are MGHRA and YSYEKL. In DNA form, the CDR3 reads TGCGCCAGCAGCCAACCAAATAAAGAGACCCAGTACTTC. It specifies CASSQPNKETQYF.

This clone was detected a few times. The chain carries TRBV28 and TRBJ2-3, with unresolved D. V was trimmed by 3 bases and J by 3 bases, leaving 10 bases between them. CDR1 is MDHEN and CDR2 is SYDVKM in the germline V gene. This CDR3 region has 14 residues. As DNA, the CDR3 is TGTGCCAGCAGTTTCGGTGTTAGGACAGATACGCAGTATTTT. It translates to CASSFGVRTDTQYF.

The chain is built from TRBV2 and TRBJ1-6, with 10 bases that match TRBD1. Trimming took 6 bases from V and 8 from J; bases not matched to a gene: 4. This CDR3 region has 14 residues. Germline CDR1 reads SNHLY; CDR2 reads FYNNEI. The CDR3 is CASRGTGAYSPLHF. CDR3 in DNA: TGTGCCAGCAGGGGGACAGGGGCATATTCACCCCTCCACTTT.

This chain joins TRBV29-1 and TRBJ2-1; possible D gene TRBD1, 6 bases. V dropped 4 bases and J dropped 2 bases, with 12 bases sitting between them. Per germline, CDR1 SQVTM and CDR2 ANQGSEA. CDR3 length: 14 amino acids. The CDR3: CSVVLQGAYNEQFF. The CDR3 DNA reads TGCAGCGTTGTCCTACAGGGTGCCTACAATGAGCAGTTCTTC.

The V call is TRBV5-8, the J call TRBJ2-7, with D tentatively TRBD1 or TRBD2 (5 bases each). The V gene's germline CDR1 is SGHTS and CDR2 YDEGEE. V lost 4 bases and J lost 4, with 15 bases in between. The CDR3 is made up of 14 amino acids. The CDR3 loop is CASSAGAGGYEQYF. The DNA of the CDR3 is TGTGCCAGCAGCGCCGGGGCTGGTGGGTACGAGCAGTACTTC.

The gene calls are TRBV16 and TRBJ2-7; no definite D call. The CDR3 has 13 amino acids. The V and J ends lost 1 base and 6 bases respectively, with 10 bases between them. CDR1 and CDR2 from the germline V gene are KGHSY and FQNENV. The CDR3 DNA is TGTGCCAGCAGCCAATTTTCCGGTACCGAGCAGTACTTC. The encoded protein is CASSQFSGTEQYF.

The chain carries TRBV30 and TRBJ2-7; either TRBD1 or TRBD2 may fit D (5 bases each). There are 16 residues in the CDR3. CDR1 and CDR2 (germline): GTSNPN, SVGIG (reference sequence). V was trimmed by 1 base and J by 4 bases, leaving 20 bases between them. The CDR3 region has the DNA TGTGCCTGGAGTGGACATCAGCCCGGGGCGCTATACGAGCAGTACTTC. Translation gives CAWSGHQPGALYEQYF.

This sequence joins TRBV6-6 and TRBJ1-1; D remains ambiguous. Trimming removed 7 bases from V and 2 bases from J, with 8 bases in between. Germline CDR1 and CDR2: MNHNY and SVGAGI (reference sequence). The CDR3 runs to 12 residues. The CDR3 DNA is TGTGCCAGCACCCATGGAAACACTGAAGCTTTCTTT. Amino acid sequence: CASTHGNTEAFF.

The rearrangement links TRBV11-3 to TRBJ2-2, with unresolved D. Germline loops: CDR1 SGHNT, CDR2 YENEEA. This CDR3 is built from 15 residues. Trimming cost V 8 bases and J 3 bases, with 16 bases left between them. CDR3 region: CASGPGRYYTGELFF. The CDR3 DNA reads TGTGCCAGCGGCCCTGGCAGATACTACACCGGGGAGCTGTTTTTT.

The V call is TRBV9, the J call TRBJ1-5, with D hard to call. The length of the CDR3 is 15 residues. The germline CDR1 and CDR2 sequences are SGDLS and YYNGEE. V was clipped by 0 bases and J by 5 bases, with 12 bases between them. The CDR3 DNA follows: TGTGCCAGCAGCGTAGAGGGTACAGACGATCAGCCCCAGCATTTT. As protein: CASSVEGTDDQPQHF.

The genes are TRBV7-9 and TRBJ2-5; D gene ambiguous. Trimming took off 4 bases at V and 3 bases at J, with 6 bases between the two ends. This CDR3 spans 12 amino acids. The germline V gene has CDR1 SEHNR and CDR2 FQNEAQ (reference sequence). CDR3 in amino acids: CASSSQEETQYF. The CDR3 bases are TGTGCCAGCAGCTCCCAGGAAGAGACCCAGTACTTC.

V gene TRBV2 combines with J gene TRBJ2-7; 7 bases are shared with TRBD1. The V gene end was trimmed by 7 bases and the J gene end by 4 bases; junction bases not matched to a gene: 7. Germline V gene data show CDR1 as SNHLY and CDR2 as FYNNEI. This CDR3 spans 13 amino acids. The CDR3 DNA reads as TGTGCCAGCACGGCTGGGACAGTGTACGAGCAGTACTTC. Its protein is CASTAGTVYEQYF.

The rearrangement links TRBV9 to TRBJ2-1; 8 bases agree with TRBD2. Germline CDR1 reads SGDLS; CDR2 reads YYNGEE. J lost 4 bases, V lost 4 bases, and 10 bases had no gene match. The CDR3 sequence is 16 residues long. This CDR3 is CASSPYSLADYNEQFF. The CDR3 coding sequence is TGTGCCAGCAGCCCCTACTCACTAGCGGATTACAATGAGCAGTTCTTC.

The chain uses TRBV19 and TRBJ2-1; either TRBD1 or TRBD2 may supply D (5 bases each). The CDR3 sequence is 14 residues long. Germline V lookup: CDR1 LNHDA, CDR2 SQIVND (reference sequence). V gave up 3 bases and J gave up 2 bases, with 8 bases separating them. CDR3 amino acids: CASSISGPYNEQFF. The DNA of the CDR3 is TGTGCCAGTAGTATTTCGGGGCCCTACAATGAGCAGTTCTTC.

CDR3 bases: TGTGCCAGCAGCTTACGGTCCGAGACCCACGAGCAGTACTTC. Translating it yields CASSLRSETHEQYF. The V and J genes are TRBV7-9 and TRBJ2-7; D gene ambiguous. V shed 2 bases and J shed 5 bases, with 13 bases lying between them. Looked up from germline, CDR1 is SEHNR and CDR2 is FQNEAQ (reference sequence). The CDR3 runs 14 residues.

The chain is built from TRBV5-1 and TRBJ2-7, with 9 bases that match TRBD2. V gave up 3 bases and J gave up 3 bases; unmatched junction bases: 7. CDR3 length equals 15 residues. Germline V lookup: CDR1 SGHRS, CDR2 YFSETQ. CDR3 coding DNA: TGCGCCAGCAGCTCAGCCGGGACTAGCATCTACGAGCAGTACTTC. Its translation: CASSSAGTSIYEQYF.

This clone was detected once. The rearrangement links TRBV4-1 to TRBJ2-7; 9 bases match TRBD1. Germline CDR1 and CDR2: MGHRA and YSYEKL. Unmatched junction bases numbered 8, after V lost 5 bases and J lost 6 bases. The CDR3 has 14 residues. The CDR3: CASSDPGQGFEQYF. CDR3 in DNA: TGCGCCAGCAGCGACCCGGGACAGGGATTCGAGCAGTACTTC.